Shown below are 26 T cell receptor beta chains from a single sample sequenced in a study of Ad26.COV2.S vaccination and SARS-CoV-2 variants (dated by TCRdb to about 2021). The label giving this sample's treatment or condition can be read as: around 19 received Ad26.COV2.S at low or high dose, single or two shots; roughly five received placebo; per-sample allocation not given. Repertoires of vaccine and placebo recipients were sequenced from samples taken on day 63 after the first injection. The library was generated by the immunoSEQ multiplex PCR assay. The clones in this table, taken by TCRdb from immuneACCESS, are in-frame only. Not every clone is retained; where verified, under half of the shortfall comes from an unresolved V gene, and the cause of the rest is unknown. Within this sample are 440,000 or so clones, with 90% of them counted one time only. The ten top clones hold under 4.5% of the sample.

This specimen consisted of peripheral blood, obtained in a trial of Ad26.COV2.S vaccine versus placebo. These receptors all come from a person aged 18 to 65 who received the Ad26.COV2.S COVID-19 vaccine or a placebo.

In DNA, the CDR3 is TGTGCCAGCAGCCAAGAAATCGGACCGGACTACGAGCAGTACTTC. It encodes CASSQEIGPDYEQYF. The chain recombines TRBV4-2 with TRBJ2-7; D gene unclear. The V end was cut by 0 bases, the J end by 3 bases, with 12 bases between. From germline, CDR1 is LGHNA and CDR2 YNFKEQ. The CDR3 is 15 amino acids.

V is TRBV20-1 and J is TRBJ2-5; D is uncertain. The CDR3 has 11 residues. Germline V gene sequence: CDR1 DFQATT, CDR2 SNEGSKA (reference sequence). V gave up 5 bases and J gave up 3 bases, with 7 bases separating them. CDR3 bases: TGCAGTGCTCAGGTCGAAGAGACCCAGTACTTC. Translation gives CSAQVEETQYF.

The chain has TRBV4-2 and TRBJ2-3; TRBD2 aligns across 7 bases. The V and J ends lost 4 bases and 2 bases, in that order; junction bases with no gene match: 6. The CDR3 covers 15 residues. Per germline, CDR1 LGHNA and CDR2 YNFKEQ. The CDR3, as DNA: TGTGCCAGCAGCCCCCCGGGACTACTCACAGATACGCAGTATTTT. It specifies CASSPPGLLTDTQYF.

This chain uses TRBV5-6 with TRBJ2-7, with TRBD2 matching 10 bases. The CDR3 has 15 amino acids. V dropped 5 bases and J dropped 2; count of bases not matched to a gene: 7. In germline, CDR1 is SGHDT, CDR2 YYEEEE. CDR3 DNA sequence: TGTGCCAGCAGACTTACTAGCGGGGCTACCTACGAGCAGTACTTC. It yields the protein CASRLTSGATYEQYF.

This clone was seen a single time. The rearrangement links TRBV28 to TRBJ2-7, with 7 bases aligning to TRBD1. CDR1 is MDHEN, CDR2 SYDVKM, per germline. V lost 2 bases to trimming and J lost 1 base; unmatched junction nucleotides: 8. The CDR3 runs 16 residues. CDR3 sequence: CASSLNPGQVSYEQYF. As DNA, the CDR3 is TGTGCCAGCAGTTTAAACCCTGGACAGGTATCCTACGAGCAGTACTTC.

This chain uses TRBV18 with TRBJ2-3, with 9 bases lining up with TRBD2. Germline-derived CDR1 and CDR2 are KGHSH and LQKENI. This CDR3 has 14 residues. V trimming: 5 bases; J trimming: 5 bases; junction bases outside the gene matches: 5. The CDR3 DNA follows: TGTGCCAGCTCATTAGCGGGAGAAATAGATACGCAGTATTTT. As protein: CASSLAGEIDTQYF.

The chain joins TRBV9 to TRBJ1-5; D gene unclear. The germline V gene encodes CDR1 SGDLS and CDR2 YYNGEE. V was shortened by 3 bases and J by 0 bases, with 7 bases between the two germline ends. This CDR3 is 14 amino acids long. This chain's CDR3 is CASSAGVSNQPQHF. The CDR3 DNA follows: TGTGCCAGCAGCGCCGGGGTTAGCAATCAGCCCCAGCATTTT.

The chain has TRBV27 and TRBJ1-5, with D possibly being TRBD1 (6 bases). Germline V gives CDR1 MNHEY, CDR2 SMNVEV (reference sequence). V was pared by 3 bases and J by 2 bases, with 8 bases between. The CDR3 has 14 residues. CDR3 residues: CASSFNRGNQPQHF. The CDR3 DNA follows: TGTGCCAGCAGTTTTAACAGGGGCAATCAGCCCCAGCATTTT.

The V gene is TRBV2, the J gene TRBJ1-2; D remains unclear. The germline V gene has CDR1 SNHLY and CDR2 FYNNEI. CDR3 length: 14 residues. The V gene lost 4 bases and the J gene lost 0 bases, with 9 bases spanning the gap. The CDR3 coding sequence is TGTGCCAGCAGTGGAGGAGGATCTAACTATGGCTACACCTTC. It specifies CASSGGGSNYGYTF.

This clone was seen a handful of times. The V and J genes are TRBV7-3 and TRBJ2-2, with D possibly being TRBD1 (6 bases). Germline lookup yields CDR1 SGHTA and CDR2 FQGTGA. This CDR3 comprises 13 residues. The ends were cut back, 2 bases at V and 5 bases at J, with 6 bases in the middle. CDR3 protein: CASSLQGTGELFF. The CDR3 DNA follows: TGTGCCAGCAGCTTACAGGGGACCGGGGAGCTGTTTTTT. The whole variable domain, filled in from reference TRBV7-3 and TRBJ2-2, reads GAGVSQTPSNKVTEKGKYVELRCDPISGHTALYWYRQSLGQGPEFLIYFQGTGAADDSGLPNDRFFAVRPEGSVSTLKIQRTERGDSAVYLCASSLQGTGELFFGEGSRLTVL.

This chain links TRBV7-9 with TRBJ2-3; D remains unclear. This CDR3 contains 15 residues. Germline V gene data show CDR1 as SEHNR and CDR2 as FQNEAQ (reference sequence). With 4 bases removed from V and 6 bases from J, the gap between germline ends came to 17 bases. CDR3 bases: TGTGCCAGCAGCTCGCTATTAACCCGCCTTGATACGCAGTATTTT. It encodes CASSSLLTRLDTQYF.

The chain joins TRBV4-1 to TRBJ2-1, with 7 bases that match TRBD2. The V segment lost 4 bases and the J segment 7 bases; nucleotides outside the gene matches: 4. The CDR3 length is 13 residues. Germline lookup yields CDR1 MGHRA and CDR2 YSYEKL. The DNA for the CDR3 is TGCGCCAGCAGCCCTAGCGGAACGAATGAGCAGTTCTTC. It codes for CASSPSGTNEQFF.

This chain's CDR3 is CASSEYRAGGPDTQYF. CDR3 in DNA: TGCGCCAGCAGTGAGTACAGGGCGGGAGGGCCCGATACGCAGTATTTT. This chain connects TRBV10-1 to TRBJ2-3; 9 nucleotides align to TRBD2. This CDR3 is 16 amino acids long. Germline V gives CDR1 WNHNN, CDR2 SYGVQD (reference sequence). Trimming cost V 1 base and J 6 bases; bases outside gene matches: 8.

The J gene is TRBJ2-7, the V gene TRBV15, with 9 bases identical to TRBD1. The CDR3 loop spans 13 amino acids. With 6 bases clipped from V and 5 bases from J, the junction kept 5 bases outside the gene matches. The germline CDR1 and CDR2 sequences are LNHNV and YYDKDF (reference sequence). The CDR3, as DNA: TGTGCCACCAGTGTAGGGACAGGGAACGAGCAGTACTTC. Protein product: CATSVGTGNEQYF.

The chain uses TRBV6-1 and TRBJ1-4; unclear D gene. The CDR3 runs to 12 residues. Germline CDR1 is MNHNS and CDR2 is SASEGT. The V and J ends lost 2 bases and 7 bases respectively, with 5 bases between them. The CDR3 region has the DNA TGTGCCAGCAGTGAATACGGTGAAAAACTGTTTTTT. Amino acid sequence: CASSEYGEKLFF.

Comments on this clone: Mismatch with germline at one junction end may stem from a read error. V gene TRBV2 combines with J gene TRBJ2-7, with 10 bases identical to TRBD1. CDR1 is SNHLY, CDR2 FYNNEI, per germline. The CDR3 length is 15 residues. CDR3: CASSYRDRGLQTGSF. CDR3 nucleotide sequence: TGTGCCAGCAGTTACCGGGACAGGGGTCTTCAAACGGGTTCCTTC.

The chain combines TRBV28 with TRBJ2-2, with 7 bases lining up with TRBD2. V lost 3 bases to trimming and J lost 1 base; unmatched junction nucleotides: 2. Germline assignment: CDR1 MDHEN and CDR2 SYDVKM. The CDR3 totals 15 residues. This CDR3 is CASSFGGRNTGELFF. CDR3 DNA: TGTGCCAGCAGTTTCGGCGGGAGGAACACCGGGGAGCTGTTTTTT.

The chain joins TRBV5-4 to TRBJ1-2; 8 bases align to TRBD1. The germline V gene encodes CDR1 SGHNT and CDR2 YYREEE (reference sequence). With V trimmed by 4 bases and J by 8 bases, 13 bases remained unmatched. The CDR3 runs 15 residues. The CDR3 DNA follows: TGTGCCAGCAGCGACAGGACAGGGCGGCTCGGGGGCTACACCTTC. This translates into CASSDRTGRLGGYTF. Combining the CDR3 with reference TRBV5-4 and TRBJ1-2 gives the whole variable domain ETGVTQSPTHLIKTRGQQVTLRCSSQSGHNTVSWYQQALGQGPQFIFQYYREEENGRGNFPPRFSGLQFPNYSSELNVNALELDDSALYLCASSDRTGRLGGYTFGSGTRLTVV.

This clone was detected only a few times. The V call is TRBV2, the J call TRBJ1-6; the D is unclear. Germline V CDR1 and CDR2: SNHLY, FYNNEI. The CDR3 runs to 13 residues. V was shortened by 8 bases and J by 7 bases, with 12 bases between the two germline ends. The CDR3 nucleotides read TGTGCCAGCGCCGTTGACCCGAATTCACCCCTCCACTTT. As protein: CASAVDPNSPLHF.

The rearrangement joins TRBV5-6 to TRBJ2-7, with TRBD2 as a possible D gene (6 bases). The CDR3 sequence is 14 residues long. V lost 2 bases and J 4 bases, leaving 13 bases between the germline ends. Germline V lookup: CDR1 SGHDT, CDR2 YYEEEE. The CDR3 spells CASSFGVAVYEQYF. CDR3 coding DNA: TGTGCCAGCAGCTTCGGGGTAGCGGTATACGAGCAGTACTTC.

This clone was recorded once. This chain links TRBV5-1 with TRBJ2-5, with D possibly being TRBD1 or TRBD2 (5 bases each). Trimming removed 0 bases at V and 5 bases at J, with 14 bases between. Looked up from germline, CDR1 is SGHRS and CDR2 is YFSETQ. The CDR3 spans 15 residues. The CDR3 region has the DNA TGCGCCAGCAGCTTGGGGGGGAGCATCCTGGAGACCCAGTACTTC. Its translation is CASSLGGSILETQYF. Variable domain in full (rest from reference TRBV5-1 and TRBJ2-5): KAGVTQTPRYLIKTRGQQVTLSCSPISGHRSVSWYQQTPGQGLQFLFEYFSETQRNKGNFPGRFSGRQFSNSRSEMNVSTLELGDSALYLCASSLGGSILETQYFGPGTRLLVL.

The chain uses TRBV5-5 and TRBJ1-2; no definite D call. Trimming removed 1 base from V and 1 base from J, with 5 bases in between. Per the germline V gene, CDR1 is SGHKS and CDR2 is YYEKEE (reference sequence). CDR3 size: 13 residues. The CDR3 nucleotides are TGTGCCAGCAGCTTGCTTAGTAACTATGGCTACACCTTC. Amino acid sequence: CASSLLSNYGYTF. Drawing the rest from reference TRBV5-5 and TRBJ1-2, the complete variable domain is DAGVTQSPTHLIKTRGQQVTLRCSPISGHKSVSWYQQVLGQGPQFIFQYYEKEERGRGNFPDRFSARQFPNYSSELNVNALLLGDSALYLCASSLLSNYGYTFGSGTRLTVV.

The chain employs TRBV29-1 and TRBJ2-7; 9 bases match TRBD2. Germline trimming cut 7 bases from V and 2 bases from J; bases unmatched to any gene: 3. The CDR3 has 12 residues. The germline CDR1 and CDR2 sequences are SQVTM and ANQGSEA. CDR3 loop: CSATSGAYEQYF. DNA for the CDR3: TGCAGCGCGACTAGCGGAGCCTACGAGCAGTACTTC.

Concerning this clone itself: The same CDR3 also results from other DNA sequences found in this sample. The chain carries TRBV9 and TRBJ2-3, with D perhaps given as TRBD1 or TRBD2 (5 bases each). The germline V gene has CDR1 SGDLS and CDR2 YYNGEE. This CDR3 is built from 11 residues. With 3 bases removed from V and 6 bases from J, the gap between germline ends came to 5 bases. The CDR3 here is CASSGGDTQYF. The CDR3 DNA sequence: TGTGCCAGCAGCGGGGGGGATACGCAGTATTTT.

CDR3 DNA sequence: TGTGCCAGTACAGTGACAGGAACGGTGGCCAAAAACATTCAGTACTTC. Its protein is CASTVTGTVAKNIQYF. The rearrangement links TRBV19 to TRBJ2-4; perhaps TRBD1 as D (6 bases). CDR1 is LNHDA and CDR2 is SQIVND in the germline V gene (reference sequence). The CDR3 has 16 amino acids. V was pared by 7 bases and J by 1 base, with 17 bases between.

The chain has TRBV28 and TRBJ2-7; weak D call: TRBD1 (6 bases). CDR3 length: 14 amino acids. The germline V gene encodes CDR1 MDHEN and CDR2 SYDVKM. Trimming took off 8 bases at V and 6 bases at J, with 20 bases between the two ends. The CDR3 region has the DNA TGTGCCAGCGGGGGTCGAAGGGGGATGAGCGAGCAGTACTTC. It encodes CASGGRRGMSEQYF.